These 6 T cell receptor beta chains came from one sample sequenced in a study of PD-1 blockade in classical Hodgkin lymphoma. All the patients suffered relapse after autologous stem cell transplantation, and brentuximab vedotin exposure differed. The protocol was immunoSEQ multiplex PCR, while the TCRdb copy is restricted to in-frame clones and leaves out a portion. The sample includes about 84,000 clones, around 90% of them seen just once. The source was peripheral blood mononuclear cells (PBMCs), collected at baseline. The receptors were sampled from a human donor with classical Hodgkin lymphoma.

The chain uses TRBV4-3 and TRBJ2-1; TRBD2 aligns across 15 bases. The CDR3 extends over 15 amino acids. Losses at the gene ends were 4 bases for V and 7 bases for J; bases not matched to a gene: 2. From germline, CDR1 is LGHNA and CDR2 YSLEER. The CDR3 nucleotides read TGCGCCAGCAGCCCGGGACTAGCGGGAGGAAATGAGCAGTTCTTC. Translating gives CASSPGLAGGNEQFF.

The chain has TRBV28 and TRBJ1-1; 8 bases agree with TRBD1. CDR3 length equals 14 residues. J was trimmed by 10 bases and V by 8 bases; bases with no gene match: 15. Germline V lookup: CDR1 MDHEN, CDR2 SYDVKM. The CDR3 sequence is CASGSDRAFLGAFF. In DNA form, the CDR3 reads TGTGCCAGCGGATCGGACAGGGCGTTCTTGGGAGCTTTCTTT.

This clone has only one observation. The chain joins TRBV5-4 to TRBJ2-1, with 8 bases that match TRBD2. With 4 bases clipped from V and 7 bases from J, the junction kept 10 bases outside the gene matches. This CDR3 is 15 amino acids long. The V gene's germline CDR1 is SGHNT and CDR2 YYREEE (reference sequence). The CDR3 sequence: CASSGPGTRSNEQFF. As DNA, the CDR3 is TGTGCCAGCAGCGGCCCCGGGACTAGGAGTAATGAGCAGTTCTTC.

This clone was detected only once. This sequence joins TRBV11-2 and TRBJ2-7; D may correspond to TRBD1 or TRBD2 (5 bases each). The V gene lost 4 bases and the J gene lost 0 bases, with 19 bases spanning the gap. The CDR3 has 17 residues. Germline values: CDR1 SGHAT, CDR2 FQNNGV. CDR3 DNA sequence: TGTGCCAGCAGCTCCCTGGGGGTCCCGCTAAGCTCCTACGAGCAGTACTTC. It codes for CASSSLGVPLSSYEQYF.

This chain links TRBV27 with TRBJ2-3; 9 bases map to TRBD1. CDR1 is MNHEY, CDR2 SMNVEV, per germline (reference sequence). The V segment lost 5 bases and the J segment 2 bases; nucleotides outside the gene matches: 8. The length of the CDR3 is 16 residues. CDR3 sequence (DNA): TGTGCCAGCAGTCCACTGGGACAGGGAAACACAGATACGCAGTATTTT. Protein product: CASSPLGQGNTDTQYF.

The rearrangement links TRBV5-1 to TRBJ2-3, with 8 positions matching TRBD1. CDR3 size: 14 residues. Trimming at V came to 3 bases and at J to 5 bases, leaving 5 bases not matched to a gene. CDR1 is SGHRS, CDR2 YFSETQ, per germline. CDR3: CASSYQGARDTQYF. CDR3 sequence (DNA): TGCGCCAGCAGCTACCAGGGGGCTAGAGATACGCAGTATTTT.